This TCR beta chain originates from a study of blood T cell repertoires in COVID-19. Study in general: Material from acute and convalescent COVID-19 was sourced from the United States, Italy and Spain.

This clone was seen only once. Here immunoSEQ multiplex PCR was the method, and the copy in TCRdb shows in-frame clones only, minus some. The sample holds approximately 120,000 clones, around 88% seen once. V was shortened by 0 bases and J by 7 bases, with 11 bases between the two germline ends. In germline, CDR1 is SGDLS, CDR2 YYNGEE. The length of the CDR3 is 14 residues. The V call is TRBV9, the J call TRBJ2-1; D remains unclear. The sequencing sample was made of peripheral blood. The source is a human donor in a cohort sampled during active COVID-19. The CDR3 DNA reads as TGTGCCAGCAGCGTAGAGGTCGGGTTAAATGAGCAGTTCTTC. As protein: CASSVEVGLNEQFF.